This T cell receptor beta chain was captured in a study of cytomegalovirus exposure and HLA in healthy donors. The study, taken as a whole, reports: Many donors shared some public TCRs, even though most TCR sequences were rare. A subsequent analysis found that TCR clusters from the first cohort also tended to co-occur in the 110 or so validation repertoires, with roughly 95% of cluster scores above 0.

This clone was counted a single time. Antigen unknown. Germline CDR1 is SNHLY and CDR2 is FYNNEI. The length of the CDR3 is 16 residues. The junction had 8 bases not matched to a gene; V was cut back by 2 bases and J by 8 bases. TCRdb's copy holds only in-frame clones and misses some; the assay was immunoSEQ multiplex PCR. The sample holds about 110,000 clones, about nine tenths seen once. The chain recombines TRBV2 with TRBJ2-1; 11 bases fit TRBD2. Sequenced input: PBMCs. The sequence came from a woman in her late teens or twenties in good health and CMV-seronegative. The CDR3 DNA sequence: TGTGCCAGCAGTGAAAATAGCGGGGGGGGAGCCTATGAGCAGTTCTTC. Translating gives CASSENSGGGAYEQFF. The full variable domain, with the rest looked up from reference TRBV2 and TRBJ2-1, is EPEVTQTPSHQVTQMGQEVILRCVPISNHLYFYWYRQILGQKVEFLVSFYNNEISEKSEIFDDQFSVERPDGSNFTLKIRSTKLEDSAMYFCASSENSGGGAYEQFFGPGTRLTVL.